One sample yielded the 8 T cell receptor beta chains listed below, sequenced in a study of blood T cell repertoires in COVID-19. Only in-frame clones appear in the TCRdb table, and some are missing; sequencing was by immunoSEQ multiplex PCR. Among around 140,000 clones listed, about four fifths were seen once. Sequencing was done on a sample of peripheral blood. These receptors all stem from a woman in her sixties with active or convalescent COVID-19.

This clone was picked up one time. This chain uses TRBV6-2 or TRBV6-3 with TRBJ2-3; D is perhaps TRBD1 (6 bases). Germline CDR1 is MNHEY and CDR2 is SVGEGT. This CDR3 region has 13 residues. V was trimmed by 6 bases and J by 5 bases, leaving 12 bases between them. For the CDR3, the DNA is TGTGCCAGCAGGCCTACAGGGCAAGATACGCAGTATTTT. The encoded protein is CASRPTGQDTQYF.

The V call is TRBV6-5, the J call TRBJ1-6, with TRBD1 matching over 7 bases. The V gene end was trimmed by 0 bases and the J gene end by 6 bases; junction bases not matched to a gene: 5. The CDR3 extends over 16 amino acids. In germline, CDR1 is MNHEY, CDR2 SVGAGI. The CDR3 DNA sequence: TGTGCCAGCAGTTACTCATCGGGACAGACTAATTCACCCCTCCACTTT. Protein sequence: CASSYSSGQTNSPLHF.

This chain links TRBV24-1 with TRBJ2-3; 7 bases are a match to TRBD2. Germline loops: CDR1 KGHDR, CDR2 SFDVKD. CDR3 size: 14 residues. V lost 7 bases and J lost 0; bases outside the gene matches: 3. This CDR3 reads CATRSGVSTDTQYF. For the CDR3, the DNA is TGTGCCACCAGGAGCGGGGTCAGCACAGATACGCAGTATTTT.

The CDR3 nucleotides are TGTGCCAGCAGTGAACTCTATGTTTCGTCTGGAAACACCATATATTTT. This gives the protein CASSELYVSSGNTIYF. The J gene is TRBJ1-3, the V gene TRBV6-1; no firm D call. The CDR3 has 16 residues. The ends were cut back, 2 bases at V and 1 base at J, with 12 bases in the middle. Per germline, CDR1 MNHNS and CDR2 SASEGT.

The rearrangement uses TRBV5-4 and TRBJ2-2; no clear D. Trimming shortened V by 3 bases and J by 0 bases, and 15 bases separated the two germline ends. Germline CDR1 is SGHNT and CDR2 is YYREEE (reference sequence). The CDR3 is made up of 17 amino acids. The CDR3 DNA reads TGTGCCAGCAGCTCAGATCTTGAGGCCGCGAACACCGGGGAGCTGTTTTTT. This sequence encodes CASSSDLEAANTGELFF.

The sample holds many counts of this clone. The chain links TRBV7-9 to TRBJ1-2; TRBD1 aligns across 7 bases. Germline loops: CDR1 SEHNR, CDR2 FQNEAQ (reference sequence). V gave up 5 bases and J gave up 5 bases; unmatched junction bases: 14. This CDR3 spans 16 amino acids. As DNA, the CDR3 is TGTGCCAGCAGCCCGACAGGGCTCCCCGGCACATATGGCTACACCTTC. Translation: CASSPTGLPGTYGYTF.

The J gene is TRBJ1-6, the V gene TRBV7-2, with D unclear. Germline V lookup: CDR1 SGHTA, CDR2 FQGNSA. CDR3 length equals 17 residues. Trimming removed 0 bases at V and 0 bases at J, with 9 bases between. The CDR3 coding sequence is TGTGCCAGCAGCTTAGCCGCAGGTAGCTCCTATAATTCACCCCTCCACTTT. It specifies CASSLAAGSSYNSPLHF.

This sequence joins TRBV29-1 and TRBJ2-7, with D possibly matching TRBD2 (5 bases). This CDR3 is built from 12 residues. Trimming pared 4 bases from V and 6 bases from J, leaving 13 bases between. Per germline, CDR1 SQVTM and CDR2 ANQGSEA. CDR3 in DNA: TGCAGCGTTGGAAGTGGAGGCCGCGAGCAGTACTTC. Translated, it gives CSVGSGGREQYF.